This paragraph reports one T cell receptor beta chain. These data are taken from a study of preoperative IRX-2 immunotherapy in early breast cancer. The protocol was immunoSEQ multiplex PCR, while the TCRdb copy is restricted to in-frame clones and leaves out a portion. The table has 25,000 to 30,000 clones, roughly 75% seen once. Described treatment: preoperative locoregional IRX-2 cytokine immunotherapy. This phase Ib study tested locoregional IRX-2 cytokine immunotherapy given before surgery. The starting material was lymph node tissue, obtained after IRX-2 immunotherapy. The origin of this receptor is a human donor with breast cancer.

The CDR3: CANQGNTGELFF. The CDR3, as DNA: TGTGCCAATCAAGGGAACACCGGGGAGCTGTTTTTT. V is TRBV18 and J is TRBJ2-2; no reliable D call. This CDR3 comprises 12 residues. V shed 10 bases and J shed 1 base, with 7 bases lying between them. CDR1 KGHSH and CDR2 LQKENI come from the germline V gene.